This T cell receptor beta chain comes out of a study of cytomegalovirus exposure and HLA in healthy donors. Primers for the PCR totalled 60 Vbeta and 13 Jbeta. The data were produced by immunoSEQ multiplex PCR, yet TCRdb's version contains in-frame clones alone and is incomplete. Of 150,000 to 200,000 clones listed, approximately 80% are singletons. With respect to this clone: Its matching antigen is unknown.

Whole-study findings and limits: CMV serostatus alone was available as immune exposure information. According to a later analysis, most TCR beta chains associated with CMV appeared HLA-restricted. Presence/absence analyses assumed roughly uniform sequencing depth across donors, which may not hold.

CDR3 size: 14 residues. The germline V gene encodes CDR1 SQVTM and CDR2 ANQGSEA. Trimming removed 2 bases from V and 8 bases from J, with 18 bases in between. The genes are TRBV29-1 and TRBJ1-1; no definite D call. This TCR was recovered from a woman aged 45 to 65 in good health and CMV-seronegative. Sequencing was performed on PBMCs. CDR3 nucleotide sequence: TGCAGCGTTGAACTGCAGGCTCGCGGCGGGGAAGCTTTCTTT. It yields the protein CSVELQARGGEAFF.